The T cell receptor (beta chain) under discussion was sequenced for a study of early T cells in non-severe SARS-CoV-2 infection. Whole-study findings and limits: Clonotype matching in VDJdb favored anti-spike CD8 responses and did not capture private and CD4 specificities.

This clonotype was seen at least ten times. Its antigen is as yet unknown. Germline V CDR1 and CDR2: MNHEY, SMNVEV (reference sequence). Trimming stripped 8 bases from V and 8 bases from J, with 21 bases between. The CDR3 extends over 14 amino acids. The protocol attached unique molecular identifiers to individual cDNA molecules. TCRdb itself ran the 5' RACE reads through MiXCR, one entry per CDR3 protein. The profile shows roughly 72,000 distinct CDR3 sequences, around 13% of them singletons. The receptor was derived from an adult who was a healthcare worker with PCR-confirmed SARS-CoV-2 infection or an uninfected control (not recorded which). V and J are TRBV27 and TRBJ1-2, with D perhaps TRBD1 (5 bases). The material sequenced was whole blood. The CDR3 sequence: CASSHSDGGYGYTF. The DNA for the CDR3 is TGTGCCAGCTCCCATAGTGATGGGGGATACGGCTACACCTTC.